What follows is one T cell receptor (beta chain) and its context. As processed by the authors: The authors estimated nucleated cell counts from reference gene primer amplification. Sequencing used immunoSEQ multiplex PCR; TCRdb keeps in-frame clones, though not all of them. That table gives V, J and clone size, and the DNA gave D and trimming. The sample has 95,000 to 150,000 clones, roughly 89% seen once. V gave up 4 bases and J gave up 6 bases, with 16 bases separating them. CDR3 length: 14 residues. CDR1 and CDR2 from the germline V gene are SGHRS and YFSETQ. This sample stems from a study of blood T cell repertoires in COVID-19. Background on the study: Samples taken during acute and convalescent COVID-19 were collected in the United States, Italy and Spain. T cells, B-cell-depleted T cells, or PBMCs provided the cDNA or gDNA that served as material.

This chain uses TRBV5-1 with TRBJ1-2, with a tentative D call TRBD1 (5 bases). This TCR was recovered from a woman aged 60-75 years with COVID-19, enrolled during active disease. Specimen: peripheral blood. CDR3 residues: CASSQPAGTNGYTF. The DNA for the CDR3 is TGCGCCAGCAGCCAACCAGCCGGGACTAATGGCTACACCTTC.